Below are 20 T cell receptor beta chains sequenced from a single sample in a study of cytomegalovirus exposure and HLA in healthy donors. It was with 60 Vbeta and 13 Jbeta primers that the PCR ran. Measured with immunoSEQ multiplex PCR; TCRdb has only the in-frame clones, and not every one. Here the sample spans over 85,000 clones, approximately 80% being singletons. Source material: PBMCs. Receptor source: a female donor in good health and CMV-seropositive.

V usage is TRBV28 and J usage is TRBJ2-7; 8 bases match TRBD1. Unmatched junction bases numbered 10, after V lost 4 bases and J lost 2 bases. In germline, CDR1 is MDHEN, CDR2 SYDVKM. The CDR3 extends over 16 amino acids. The CDR3 region is CASSSYGTGTPYEQYF. In nucleotides, the CDR3 is TGTGCCAGCAGTTCATACGGGACAGGCACTCCCTACGAGCAGTACTTC. The entire variable domain, with the rest obtained from reference TRBV28 and TRBJ2-7, is as follows: DVKVTQSSRYLVKRTGEKVFLECVQDMDHENMFWYRQDPGLGLRLIYFSYDVKMKEKGDIPEGYSVSREKKERFSLILESASTNQTSMYLCASSSYGTGTPYEQYFGPGTRLTVT.

The chain has TRBV6-5 and TRBJ2-3; 7 bases agree with TRBD2. From germline, CDR1 is MNHEY and CDR2 SVGAGI. J gave up 1 base and V 4 bases, and 5 bases lay outside the gene matches. This CDR3 contains 15 residues. CDR3: CASSLGGLGTDTQYF. CDR3 sequence (DNA): TGTGCCAGCAGTTTGGGGGGGTTGGGCACAGATACGCAGTATTTT.

V gene TRBV9 combines with J gene TRBJ1-3; D remains ambiguous. The CDR3 runs 17 residues. From germline, CDR1 is SGDLS and CDR2 YYNGEE. Trimming stripped 0 bases from V and 4 bases from J, with 17 bases between. CDR3 sequence reads: CASSVAQSGMGGNTIYF. The CDR3 DNA reads as TGTGCCAGCAGCGTAGCTCAGTCGGGGATGGGGGGAAACACCATATATTTT.

The chain couples TRBV7-6 to TRBJ2-7, with 15 bases identical to TRBD2. CDR1 and CDR2 from the germline V gene are SGHVS and FNYEAQ. V lost 4 bases to trimming and J lost 2 bases; unmatched junction nucleotides: 12. CDR3 size: 19 residues. The DNA of the CDR3 is TGTGCCAGCAGCTCCCCCTCCGGGACTAGCGGGGGGCCTGCCTACGAGCAGTACTTC. Protein sequence: CASSSPSGTSGGPAYEQYF.

V gene TRBV18 combines with J gene TRBJ1-1, with a weak D call TRBD1 (6 bases). Between the trimmed V and J ends, which lost 5 bases and 2 bases, there was a span of 12 bases. Germline CDR1 and CDR2: KGHSH and LQKENI. CDR3 length equals 14 residues. For the CDR3, the DNA is TGTGCCAGCTCATCAACAGGGCCCAACACTGAAGCTTTCTTT. Its protein product is CASSSTGPNTEAFF.

The chain carries TRBV4-1 and TRBJ1-2; 9 bases line up with TRBD1. Unmatched junction bases numbered 11, after V lost 2 bases and J lost 4 bases. This CDR3 has 17 residues. From germline, CDR1 is MGHRA and CDR2 YSYEKL. CDR3 nucleotide sequence: TGCGCCAGCAGCCAACCTGGACAGGGGTTGAATTCCTATGGCTACACCTTC. Translated, it gives CASSQPGQGLNSYGYTF.

V is TRBV29-1 and J is TRBJ2-3; no clear D gene. Germline CDR1 and CDR2: SQVTM and ANQGSEA. This CDR3 contains 14 residues. The ends were cut back, 7 bases at V and 2 bases at J, with 16 bases in the middle. The CDR3 region is CSALPVQATDTQYF. CDR3 bases: TGCAGCGCATTACCGGTCCAGGCCACAGATACGCAGTATTTT.

V usage is TRBV6-6 and J usage is TRBJ1-3, with D possibly TRBD1 on 5 matching bases. Trimming took 0 bases from V and 3 from J, leaving 9 bases between them. The CDR3 sequence is 15 residues long. From germline, CDR1 is MNHNY and CDR2 SVGAGI (reference sequence). The CDR3 here is CASSYSLGVGNTIYF. The DNA for the CDR3 is TGTGCCAGCAGTTACTCGTTAGGGGTTGGAAACACCATATATTTT.

This clone was picked up one time. The V gene is TRBV7-2, the J gene TRBJ1-1, with D perhaps matching TRBD1 (5 bases). Trimming took off 4 bases at V and 11 bases at J, with 14 bases between the two ends. Germline CDR1 reads SGHTA; CDR2 reads FQGNSA. CDR3 length: 12 residues. DNA of the CDR3: TGTGCCAGCAGCTCAACTGGGGCCGGGGCTTTCTTT. Residues: CASSSTGAGAFF.

The V and J genes are TRBV9 and TRBJ2-3, with 9 positions matching TRBD2. V lost 0 bases and J lost 4; bases outside the gene matches: 9. The CDR3 runs to 17 residues. From germline, CDR1 is SGDLS and CDR2 YYNGEE. CDR3 nucleotides: TGTGCCAGCAGCGTAGAACCTAGCGGGGCCATCGCAGATACGCAGTATTTT. This encodes CASSVEPSGAIADTQYF.

V gene TRBV29-1 combines with J gene TRBJ2-1, with D possibly being TRBD1 (5 bases). Germline V lookup: CDR1 SQVTM, CDR2 ANQGSEA. V dropped 2 bases and J dropped 7 bases, with 9 bases sitting between them. The CDR3 loop spans 12 amino acids. The chain's CDR3 is CSVEYRGNEQFF. The CDR3 DNA reads TGCAGCGTTGAATATAGGGGAAATGAGCAGTTCTTC.

This chain joins TRBV5-4 and TRBJ1-2; 9 bases are shared with TRBD1. V lost 5 bases and J lost 2; bases outside the gene matches: 10. Per germline, CDR1 SGHNT and CDR2 YYREEE (reference sequence). The CDR3 is 16 residues long. CDR3 residues: CASSPGTGPRNYGYTF. CDR3 bases: TGTGCCAGCAGTCCCGGGACAGGGCCACGGAACTATGGCTACACCTTC. Using reference TRBV5-4 and TRBJ1-2 for the parts outside the CDR3, the full variable domain is ETGVTQSPTHLIKTRGQQVTLRCSSQSGHNTVSWYQQALGQGPQFIFQYYREEENGRGNFPPRFSGLQFPNYSSELNVNALELDDSALYLCASSPGTGPRNYGYTFGSGTRLTVV.

This clone has only a few counts. The V gene is TRBV19, the J gene TRBJ1-5; 10 bases are a match to TRBD1. The germline CDR1 and CDR2 sequences are LNHDA and SQIVND (reference sequence). The V segment lost 6 bases and the J segment 5 bases; nucleotides outside the gene matches: 7. This CDR3 is 15 amino acids long. The CDR3 nucleotides are TGTGCCAGTAGCTCCAAGGACAGGGGGGATCAGCCCCAGCATTTT. Residues: CASSSKDRGDQPQHF.

The gene calls are TRBV13 and TRBJ1-5; a weak D match, TRBD1 (6 bases). Per germline, CDR1 PRHDT and CDR2 FYEKMQ (reference sequence). The V gene lost 5 bases and the J gene lost 6 bases, with 20 bases spanning the gap. The CDR3 has 16 amino acids. The CDR3 bases are TGTGCCAGCAGCCTCAGGACAGAAGCCGGGATTCAGCCCCAGCATTTT. Translation gives CASSLRTEAGIQPQHF.

The V and J genes are TRBV5-6 and TRBJ1-1; D is possibly TRBD1 (5 bases). V was pared by 5 bases and J by 3 bases, with 8 bases between. The CDR3 has 12 residues. From germline, CDR1 is SGHDT and CDR2 YYEEEE. The DNA of the CDR3 is TGTGCCAGCAGTTGGGGCTACACTGAAGCTTTCTTT. It specifies CASSWGYTEAFF.

This chain joins TRBV2 and TRBJ2-3, with D possibly matching TRBD1 (6 bases). The CDR3 runs to 13 residues. Germline loops: CDR1 SNHLY, CDR2 FYNNEI. Trimming removed 5 bases from V and 4 bases from J, with 10 bases in between. The CDR3 loop reads CASSLQGADTQYF. Written as DNA, the CDR3 is TGTGCCAGCAGTCTACAGGGCGCAGATACGCAGTATTTT.

The rearrangement joins TRBV6-5 to TRBJ2-7; 8 bases line up with TRBD2. Germline V gene sequence: CDR1 MNHEY, CDR2 SVGAGI. This CDR3 is 14 amino acids long. With 5 bases clipped from V and 2 bases from J, the junction kept 5 bases outside the gene matches. CDR3 bases: TGTGCCAGCAGTAGCGGGGGCGCTACCTACGAGCAGTACTTC. As protein: CASSSGGATYEQYF.

The sample holds a few counts of this clone. This chain links TRBV28 with TRBJ1-1; D is unresolved. V shed 1 base and J shed 10 bases, with 13 bases lying between them. CDR1 is MDHEN and CDR2 is SYDVKM in the germline V gene. The CDR3 sequence is 13 residues long. CDR3 loop: CASSLYLGGLAFF. DNA for the CDR3: TGTGCCAGCAGTTTATACTTGGGAGGCCTAGCTTTCTTT. Drawing the rest from reference TRBV28 and TRBJ1-1, the complete variable domain is DVKVTQSSRYLVKRTGEKVFLECVQDMDHENMFWYRQDPGLGLRLIYFSYDVKMKEKGDIPEGYSVSREKKERFSLILESASTNQTSMYLCASSLYLGGLAFFGQGTRLTVV.

V and J are TRBV27 and TRBJ2-7, with 9 positions matching TRBD2. Germline V lookup: CDR1 MNHEY, CDR2 SMNVEV (reference sequence). V shed 6 bases and J 2 bases; nucleotides not matched to a gene: 5. The CDR3 has 14 amino acids. CDR3 sequence reads: CASRNSGGAYEQYF. CDR3 sequence (DNA): TGTGCCAGCAGGAATAGCGGGGGTGCCTACGAGCAGTACTTC.

The genes are TRBV5-1 and TRBJ1-5; 9 nucleotides line up with TRBD1. The V gene's germline CDR1 is SGHRS and CDR2 YFSETQ. This CDR3 contains 15 residues. V lost 4 bases and J lost 3; bases outside the gene matches: 5. The CDR3 DNA sequence: TGCGCCAGCAGCACAGGGGGCAGTAACAATCAGCCCCAGCATTTT. Amino acids: CASSTGGSNNQPQHF.